This entry lists 22 T cell receptor beta chains sequenced from one sample in a study of shared clonotypes between healthy human individuals. Repertoires were generated with immunoSEQ multiplex PCR, while TCRdb's copy carries only in-frame clones and drops some. The sample includes about 480,000 clones, nearly 80% seen only once; the top ten take approximately 12%. Sequencing used PBMCs. These receptors all come from a woman aged 40 to 50 in good health. Some clones in this sample may be carry-over from other donors' samples.

A few counts support this clone. The chain recombines TRBV5-8 with TRBJ2-1; D perhaps matches TRBD2 (6 bases). Trimming took 3 bases from V and 0 from J, leaving 16 bases between them. Germline V gene sequence: CDR1 SGHTS, CDR2 YDEGEE. The CDR3 is made up of 17 amino acids. The CDR3 DNA sequence: TGTGCCAGCAGCTCGGAGGGGTTCCCGAGCTCCTACAATGAGCAGTTCTTC. As protein: CASSSEGFPSSYNEQFF. The full variable domain, its missing parts supplied by reference TRBV5-8 and TRBJ2-1, is EAGVTQSPTHLIKTRGQQATLRCSPISGHTSVYWYQQALGLGLQFLLWYDEGEERNRGNFPPRFSGRQFPNYSSELNVNALELEDSALYLCASSSEGFPSSYNEQFFGPGTRLTVL.

Ten or more counts support this clone. The chain uses TRBV11-2 and TRBJ2-1; 10 nucleotides match TRBD2. V was clipped by 5 bases and J by 2 bases; unmatched bases: 3. Germline lookup yields CDR1 SGHAT and CDR2 FQNNGV. The CDR3 sequence is 15 residues long. DNA for the CDR3: TGTGCCAGCAGCCAAGCGGGAGGGCCCTACAATGAGCAGTTCTTC. Its protein is CASSQAGGPYNEQFF.

This sequence joins TRBV4-1 and TRBJ1-2; D uncertain. CDR3 length equals 14 residues. The V end lost 1 base, the J end lost 4 bases, and 10 bases lay between the germline ends. CDR1 is MGHRA, CDR2 YSYEKL, per germline. CDR3 protein: CASSQVPRSYGYTF. The CDR3 coding sequence is TGCGCCAGCAGCCAAGTTCCGAGAAGCTATGGCTACACCTTC.

The chain combines TRBV10-2 with TRBJ1-4, with TRBD1 as a possible D gene (5 bases). V was cut by 8 bases and J by 4 bases, with 5 bases left in between. CDR3 length: 11 amino acids. From germline, CDR1 is WSHSY and CDR2 SAAADI. CDR3 DNA sequence: TGCGCCAGCGGGGGTAATGAAAAACTGTTTTTT. The encoded protein is CASGGNEKLFF.

The chain couples TRBV15 to TRBJ2-5; 8 bases fit TRBD2. V shed 8 bases and J 5 bases; nucleotides not matched to a gene: 10. This CDR3 comprises 14 residues. Germline CDR1 reads LNHNV; CDR2 reads YYDKDF (reference sequence). The CDR3 DNA sequence: TGTGCCACCCGGGGGACTAGTTTATTGGAGACCCAGTACTTC. Translated, it gives CATRGTSLLETQYF.

The rearrangement links TRBV7-3 to TRBJ2-3; D may be TRBD2 (6 bases). CDR3 length equals 16 residues. Germline V gene sequence: CDR1 SGHTA, CDR2 FQGTGA. The germline V and J ends were trimmed by 2 bases and 5 bases, with 17 bases remaining between them. CDR3 bases: TGTGCCAGCAGCTTACGCGGGGCGGGGCTGGGAGATACGCAGTATTTT. Its translation: CASSLRGAGLGDTQYF.

This clone was counted between two and nine times. Other nucleotide sequences from this sample produce the same CDR3. CDR3 region: CASSLTGGTEAFF. The CDR3, as DNA: TGTGCCAGCAGCTTAACAGGGGGCACTGAAGCTTTCTTT. The chain recombines TRBV7-3 with TRBJ1-1; D may be TRBD1 (6 bases). Germline V gives CDR1 SGHTA, CDR2 FQGTGA. The CDR3 is 13 amino acids. The V end was cut by 0 bases, the J end by 4 bases, with 6 bases between.

This chain uses TRBV5-6 with TRBJ1-1; D is unresolved. Germline V gene sequence: CDR1 SGHDT, CDR2 YYEEEE. Between the trimmed V and J ends, which lost 0 bases and 11 bases, there was a span of 2 bases. This CDR3 has 9 residues. The CDR3 reads CASSLGAFF. CDR3 DNA sequence: TGTGCCAGCAGCTTGGGGGCTTTCTTT.

V usage is TRBV18 and J usage is TRBJ2-2; tentative D call: TRBD2 (5 bases). The CDR3 covers 15 residues. The V end lost 4 bases, the J end lost 2 bases, and 11 bases lay between the germline ends. Germline assignment: CDR1 KGHSH and CDR2 LQKENI. CDR3 coding DNA: TGTGCCAGCTCACGCGCCGGGATAAACACCGGGGAGCTGTTTTTT. Protein: CASSRAGINTGELFF.

This clone appeared a few times. V gene TRBV6-1 combines with J gene TRBJ2-2; possibly TRBD2 for D (5 bases). From germline, CDR1 is MNHNS and CDR2 SASEGT. The CDR3 is 13 amino acids. With 3 bases removed from V and 7 bases from J, the gap between germline ends came to 9 bases. The CDR3 DNA reads as TGTGCCAGCAGTGATTTGGGAGTCGGGGAGCTGTTTTTT. Amino acids: CASSDLGVGELFF.

The rearrangement links TRBV7-3 to TRBJ2-7, with 9 bases that match TRBD2. Trimming removed 5 bases from V and 6 bases from J; junction bases left unmatched: 23. The CDR3 has 19 amino acids. The germline V gene encodes CDR1 SGHTA and CDR2 FQGTGA. The CDR3 loop reads CASSPGFGRGSGRFGEQYF. CDR3 sequence (DNA): TGTGCCAGCAGCCCGGGATTTGGGAGAGGCAGCGGGAGGTTCGGCGAGCAGTACTTC. The full variable domain, with the rest looked up from reference TRBV7-3 and TRBJ2-7, is GAGVSQTPSNKVTEKGKYVELRCDPISGHTALYWYRQSLGQGPEFLIYFQGTGAADDSGLPNDRFFAVRPEGSVSTLKIQRTERGDSAVYLCASSPGFGRGSGRFGEQYFGPGTRLTVT.

The chain joins TRBV7-2 to TRBJ1-2; no definite D call. The CDR3 has 13 amino acids. Germline CDR1 SGHTA, CDR2 FQGNSA. The V and J ends lost 8 bases and 2 bases respectively, with 12 bases between them. The CDR3 sequence is CASATTENYGYTF. In DNA form, the CDR3 reads TGTGCCAGCGCGACAACCGAAAACTATGGCTACACCTTC.

J is TRBJ2-3 and V is TRBV11-2; 7 nucleotides align to TRBD2. The CDR3 is made up of 16 amino acids. CDR1 and CDR2 from the germline V gene are SGHAT and FQNNGV. V lost 4 bases to trimming and J lost 8 bases; unmatched junction nucleotides: 15. This CDR3 reads CASSSSWSAGAATQYF. For the CDR3, the DNA is TGTGCCAGCAGCTCTAGCTGGAGCGCGGGAGCGGCTACGCAGTATTTT.

The sample holds a few counts of this clone. Other DNA sequences in the sample encode the same CDR3. The rearrangement joins TRBV28 to TRBJ1-1, with 8 bases aligning to TRBD1. The CDR3 has 14 amino acids. The germline gives CDR1 MDHEN, CDR2 SYDVKM. V shed 4 bases and J 1 base; nucleotides not matched to a gene: 2. The CDR3 spells CASSSGQGNTEAFF. CDR3 sequence (DNA): TGTGCCAGCAGTTCCGGACAGGGGAACACTGAAGCTTTCTTT.

The chain uses TRBV9 and TRBJ2-7; D remains unclear. This CDR3 spans 13 amino acids. V was cut by 0 bases and J by 3 bases, with 7 bases left in between. Germline V CDR1 and CDR2: SGDLS, YYNGEE. The CDR3 spells CASSVARDYEQYF. CDR3 coding DNA: TGTGCCAGCAGCGTAGCCAGAGACTACGAGCAGTACTTC.

The chain is built from TRBV27 and TRBJ1-2, with D possibly matching TRBD1 (5 bases). CDR1 is MNHEY, CDR2 SMNVEV, per germline (reference sequence). This CDR3 spans 16 amino acids. Deletions cut 5 bases from V and 3 bases from J, with 19 bases between. The CDR3: CASSPHRGGGDYGYTF. The CDR3 bases are TGTGCCAGCAGTCCCCACCGGGGGGGAGGGGACTATGGCTACACCTTC.

This clone came up a few times. This chain connects TRBV28 to TRBJ2-1, with 7 nucleotides matching TRBD1. Looked up from germline, CDR1 is MDHEN and CDR2 is SYDVKM. J was trimmed by 6 bases and V by 4 bases; bases with no gene match: 9. The CDR3 length is 15 residues. CDR3 DNA sequence: TGTGCCAGCAGTTCCTCGGACAGGTGGGGCAATGAGCAGTTCTTC. It encodes CASSSSDRWGNEQFF.

As to this clone: A read error is likely here: a far larger clone is one base away. The V and J genes are TRBV5-1 and TRBJ1-1; 8 bases agree with TRBD1. The trim removed 7 bases at V and 5 bases at J, leaving 7 bases unmatched. The germline CDR1 and CDR2 sequences are SGHRS and YFSETQ. The CDR3 is 13 amino acids. The CDR3 here is CASGPRTGTEAFF. Here the CDR3 DNA reads TGCGCCAGCGGCCCAAGGACAGGGACTGAAGCTTTCTTT. Full variable domain (remainder filled in from reference TRBV5-1 and TRBJ1-1): KAGVTQTPRYLIKTRGQQVTLSCSPISGHRSVSWYQQTPGQGLQFLFEYFSETQRNKGNFPGRFSGRQFSNSRSEMNVSTLELGDSALYLCASGPRTGTEAFFGQGTRLTVV.

The chain is built from TRBV30 and TRBJ1-2; D is undetermined. This CDR3 spans 14 amino acids. Trimming shortened V by 1 base and J by 0 bases, and 9 bases separated the two germline ends. Germline assignment: CDR1 GTSNPN and CDR2 SVGIG (reference sequence). This CDR3 reads CAWSGGGTNYGYTF. CDR3 nucleotides: TGTGCCTGGAGTGGCGGCGGGACTAACTATGGCTACACCTTC.

The V call is TRBV19, the J call TRBJ2-4; 8 nucleotides match TRBD1. Germline CDR1 LNHDA, CDR2 SQIVND (reference sequence). The CDR3 runs 13 residues. CDR3 sequence: CASGGQGADIQYF. Here the CDR3 DNA reads TGTGCAAGCGGCGGCCAGGGGGCCGACATTCAGTACTTC.

The chain joins TRBV5-4 to TRBJ2-1; D is possibly TRBD2 (5 bases). V lost 5 bases, J lost 2 bases, and 8 bases lay in between. CDR1 is SGHNT and CDR2 is YYREEE in the germline V gene (reference sequence). The CDR3 sequence is 13 residues long. This CDR3 is CASSPGTYNEQFF. DNA of the CDR3: TGTGCCAGCAGTCCCGGGACCTACAATGAGCAGTTCTTC.

This sequence joins TRBV19 and TRBJ2-1; TRBD2 agrees at 13 bases. Unmatched junction bases numbered 17, after V lost 2 bases and J lost 7 bases. CDR3 size: 20 residues. Per germline, CDR1 LNHDA and CDR2 SQIVND (reference sequence). The CDR3 loop reads CASSIPGLAGESTVGNEQFF. CDR3 in DNA: TGTGCCAGTAGTATACCCGGACTAGCGGGAGAGAGTACAGTGGGGAATGAGCAGTTCTTC.